The clone carrying this TCR beta chain has more than one count but fewer than ten. The antigen is unknown. This sample is part of a study of T cells in Graves' hyperthyroidism and ophthalmopathy. Study outcomes and limitations: Blood held most thyroid clonotypes expanded above 0.001 frequency.

Template material for amplifying TCR beta CDR3 regions consisted of RNA transcripts. Carried out on the TCR CDR3, a first-round RT-PCR used the HTBI primer set. TCRdb redid the calling of the multiplex PCR reads with MiXCR, one entry per CDR3 protein. Of nearly 750,000 distinct CDR3 sequences detected, approximately 36% appear once; the ten largest clones hold 31%. Graves' hyperthyroidism without ophthalmopathy progression within 18 months was termed stable. The study left out patients who had uncontrolled infection, other autoimmune disease, pregnancy or lactation. This sequence originates from a woman aged 35 to 49 with Graves' hyperthyroidism. The source material was blood.

As DNA, the CDR3 is TGCAGTGCTACTCCCCCCCTCGGGACAGGGCCCTCCTACGAGCAGTACTTC. This translates into CSATPPLGTGPSYEQYF. The chain uses TRBV20-1 and TRBJ2-7, with 9 bases that match TRBD1. V gave up 4 bases and J gave up 0 bases; unmatched junction bases: 13. This CDR3 is 17 amino acids long. The germline V gene has CDR1 DFQATT and CDR2 SNEGSKA (reference sequence).